The clone carrying this T cell receptor (beta chain) was recorded at least ten times. Antigen specificity is unknown. Fresh peripheral blood, 9.5 to 10 ml of it, supplied the PBMCs. The TCR beta CDR3 regions underwent amplification using RNA transcripts as the source. HTBI primers were employed in a first-round RT-PCR of the TCR CDR3. Using its own MiXCR run on the multiplex PCR reads, TCRdb lists one record per CDR3 protein. This table holds about 340,000 distinct CDR3 sequences, around 23% found once. This entry comes from a study of T cells in Graves' hyperthyroidism and ophthalmopathy. Notes on the study in general: Researchers found most expanded thyroid clonotypes above 0.001 in blood as well. A model of 13 V-J pairs discriminated ophthalmopathy from stable hyperthyroidism.

J was trimmed by 2 bases and V by 6 bases; bases with no gene match: 7. This CDR3 has 15 residues. Germline assignment: CDR1 LNHDA and CDR2 SQIVND (reference sequence). The sequenced sample consisted of blood. The rearrangement links TRBV19 to TRBJ2-5, with TRBD2 matching over 9 bases. The receptor comes from a woman between 45 and 60 years old with Graves' hyperthyroidism. In nucleotides, the CDR3 is TGTGCCAGTAGCCCGGGACTAGCCCCTCAAGAGACCCAGTACTTC. It yields the protein CASSPGLAPQETQYF.